This T cell receptor beta chain was found in a study of T cells in Graves' hyperthyroidism and ophthalmopathy. General study findings and limits: Ophthalmopathy was told apart from stable hyperthyroidism by a 13 V-J model.

Patients affected by ophthalmopathy presented a Clinical Activity Score of at least 3, a NOSPECS grade of at least 4, and disease duration below 3 months. PBMCs were sourced from roughly 9.1 ml fresh peripheral blood. This clonotype was observed many times. Its specificity is not known. Amplification targeted TCR beta CDR3 regions from RNA transcripts. HTBI primers were the set used in a first-round RT-PCR of the TCR CDR3. TCRdb called the multiplex PCR reads again in MiXCR, with one record for every CDR3 protein. The data contain some 300,000 distinct CDR3 sequences, roughly a fifth of them singletons. Specimen: blood. The TCR sequence derives from a man between 45 and 60 years old with Graves' ophthalmopathy.

This chain's CDR3 is CSARGGAGTVYEQYF. CDR3 DNA: TGCAGTGCTAGAGGAGGAGCAGGGACCGTCTACGAGCAGTACTTC. The J gene is TRBJ2-7, the V gene TRBV20-1; D tentatively fits TRBD1 or TRBD2 (5 bases each). The germline V and J ends were trimmed by 1 base and 3 bases, with 16 bases remaining between them. Germline V gene data show CDR1 as DFQATT and CDR2 as SNEGSKA (reference sequence). This CDR3 has 15 residues.